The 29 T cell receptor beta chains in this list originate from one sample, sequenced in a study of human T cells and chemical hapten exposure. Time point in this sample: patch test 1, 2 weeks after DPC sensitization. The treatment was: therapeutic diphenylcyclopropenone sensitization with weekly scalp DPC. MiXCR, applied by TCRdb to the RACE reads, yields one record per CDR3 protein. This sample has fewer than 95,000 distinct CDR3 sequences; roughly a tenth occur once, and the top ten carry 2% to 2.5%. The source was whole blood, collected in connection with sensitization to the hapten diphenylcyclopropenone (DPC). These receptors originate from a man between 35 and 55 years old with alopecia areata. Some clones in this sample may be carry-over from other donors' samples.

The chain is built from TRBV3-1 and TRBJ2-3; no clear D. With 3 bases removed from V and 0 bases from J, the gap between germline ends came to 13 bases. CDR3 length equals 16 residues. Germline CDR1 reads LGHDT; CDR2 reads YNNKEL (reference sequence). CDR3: CASSQMPGGSTDTQYF. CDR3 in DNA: TGTGCCAGCAGCCAGATGCCAGGCGGAAGCACAGATACGCAGTATTTT.

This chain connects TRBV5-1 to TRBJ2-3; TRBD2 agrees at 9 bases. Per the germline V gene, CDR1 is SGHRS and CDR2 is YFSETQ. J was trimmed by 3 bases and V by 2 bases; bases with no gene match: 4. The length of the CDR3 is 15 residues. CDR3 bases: TGCGCCAGCAGCTTACAGCTAGCGGGAACAGATACGCAGTATTTT. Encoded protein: CASSLQLAGTDTQYF.

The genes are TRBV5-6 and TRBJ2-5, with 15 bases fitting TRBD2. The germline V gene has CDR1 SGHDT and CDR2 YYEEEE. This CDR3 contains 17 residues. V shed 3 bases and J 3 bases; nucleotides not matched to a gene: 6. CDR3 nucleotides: TGTGCCAGCAGCTCGGGACTAGCGGGAGGAGGAGAAGAGACCCAGTACTTC. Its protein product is CASSSGLAGGGEETQYF.

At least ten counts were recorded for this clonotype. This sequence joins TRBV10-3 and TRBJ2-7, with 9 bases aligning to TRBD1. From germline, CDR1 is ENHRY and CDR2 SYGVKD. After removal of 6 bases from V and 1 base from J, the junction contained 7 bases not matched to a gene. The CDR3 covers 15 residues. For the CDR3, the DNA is TGTGCCATCAGCGCCGGGACAGGGATTTCCTACGAGCAGTACGTC. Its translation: CAISAGTGISYEQYV.

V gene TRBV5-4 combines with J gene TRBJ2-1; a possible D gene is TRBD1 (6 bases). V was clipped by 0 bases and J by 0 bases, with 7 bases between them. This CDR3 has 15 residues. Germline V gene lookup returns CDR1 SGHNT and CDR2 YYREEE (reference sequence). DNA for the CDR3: TGTGCCAGCAGCTTGGGGGGGCACTCCTACAATGAGCAGTTCTTC. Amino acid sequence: CASSLGGHSYNEQFF.

The CDR3 spells CSARTDSEQYF. As DNA, the CDR3 is TGCAGTGCTAGGACGGATAGTGAGCAGTACTTC. V and J are TRBV20-1 and TRBJ2-7; the D is unclear. The CDR3 is 11 residues long. The V end lost 3 bases, the J end lost 7 bases, and 10 bases lay between the germline ends. CDR1 and CDR2 (germline): DFQATT, SNEGSKA (reference sequence).

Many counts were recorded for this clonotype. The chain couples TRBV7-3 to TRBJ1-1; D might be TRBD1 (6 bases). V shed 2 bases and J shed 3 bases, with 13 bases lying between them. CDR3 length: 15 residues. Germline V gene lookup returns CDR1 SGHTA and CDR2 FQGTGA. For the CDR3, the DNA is TGTGCCAGCAGCTTATTTGGGGGCAGGGACACTGAAGCTTTCTTT. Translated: CASSLFGGRDTEAFF.

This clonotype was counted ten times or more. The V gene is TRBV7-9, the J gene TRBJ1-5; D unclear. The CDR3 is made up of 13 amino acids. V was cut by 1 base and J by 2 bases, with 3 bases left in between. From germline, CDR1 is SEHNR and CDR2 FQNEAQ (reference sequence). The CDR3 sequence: CASSLVGNQPQHF. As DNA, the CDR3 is TGTGCCAGCAGCTTAGTTGGCAATCAGCCCCAGCATTTT. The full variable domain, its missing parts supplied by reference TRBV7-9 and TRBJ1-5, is DTGVSQNPRHKITKRGQNVTFRCDPISEHNRLYWYRQTLGQGPEFLTYFQNEAQLEKSRLLSDRFSAERPKGSFSTLEIQRTEQGDSAMYLCASSLVGNQPQHFGDGTRLSIL.

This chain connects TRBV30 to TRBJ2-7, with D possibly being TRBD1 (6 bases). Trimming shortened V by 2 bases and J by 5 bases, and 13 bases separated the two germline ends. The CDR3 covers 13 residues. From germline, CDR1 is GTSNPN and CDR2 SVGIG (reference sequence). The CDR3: CAWSPTGQHEQYV. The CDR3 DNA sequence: TGTGCCTGGAGTCCCACGGGACAACACGAGCAGTACGTC.

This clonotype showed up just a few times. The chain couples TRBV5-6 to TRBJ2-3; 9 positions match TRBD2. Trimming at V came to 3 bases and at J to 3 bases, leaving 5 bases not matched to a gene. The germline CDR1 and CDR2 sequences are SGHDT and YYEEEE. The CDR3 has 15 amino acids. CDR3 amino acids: CASSWSGRTTDTQYF. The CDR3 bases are TGTGCCAGCAGCTGGAGCGGGAGGACGACAGATACGCAGTATTTT.

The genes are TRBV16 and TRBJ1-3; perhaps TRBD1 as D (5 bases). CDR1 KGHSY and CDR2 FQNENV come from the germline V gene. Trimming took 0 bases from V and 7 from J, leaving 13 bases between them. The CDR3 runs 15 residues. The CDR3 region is CASSQSSGRTNTIYF. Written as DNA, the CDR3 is TGTGCCAGCAGCCAATCTTCAGGGAGGACGAACACCATATATTTT.

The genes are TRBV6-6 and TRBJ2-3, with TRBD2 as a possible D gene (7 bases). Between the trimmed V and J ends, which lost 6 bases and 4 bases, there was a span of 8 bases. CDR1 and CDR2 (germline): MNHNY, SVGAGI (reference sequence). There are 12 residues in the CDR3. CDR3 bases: TGTGCCAGCAGCGGGGGGCCAGATACGCAGTATTTT. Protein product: CASSGGPDTQYF.

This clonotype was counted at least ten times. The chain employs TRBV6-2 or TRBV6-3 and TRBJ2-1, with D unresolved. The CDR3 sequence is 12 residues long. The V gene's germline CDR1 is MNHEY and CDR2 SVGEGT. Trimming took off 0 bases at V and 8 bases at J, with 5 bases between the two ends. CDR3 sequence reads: CASSYSGYEQFF. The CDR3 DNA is TGTGCCAGCAGTTACTCGGGATATGAGCAGTTCTTC.

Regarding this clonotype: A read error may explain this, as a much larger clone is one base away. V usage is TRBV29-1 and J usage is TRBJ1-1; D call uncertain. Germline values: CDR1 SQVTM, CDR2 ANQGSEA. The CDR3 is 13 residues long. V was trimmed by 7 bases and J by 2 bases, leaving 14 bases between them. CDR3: CSGVTYLNTEAFF. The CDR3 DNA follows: TGCAGCGGGGTGACGTATCTCAACACTGAAGCTTTCTTT.

In DNA form, the CDR3 reads TGTGCCAGCAGCCGCCAGACTGGGGCAAATTCACCCCTCCACTTT. Translation gives CASSRQTGANSPLHF. The chain combines TRBV28 with TRBJ1-6; TRBD1 is a possible D gene (5 bases). The germline gives CDR1 MDHEN, CDR2 SYDVKM. The V end lost 6 bases, the J end lost 7 bases, and 16 bases lay between the germline ends. This CDR3 has 15 residues.

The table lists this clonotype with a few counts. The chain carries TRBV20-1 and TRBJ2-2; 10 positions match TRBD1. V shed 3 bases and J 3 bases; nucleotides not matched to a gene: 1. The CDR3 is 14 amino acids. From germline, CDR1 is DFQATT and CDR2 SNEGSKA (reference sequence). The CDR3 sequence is CSASGTGDTGELFF. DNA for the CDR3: TGCAGTGCTAGTGGGACAGGGGACACCGGGGAGCTGTTTTTT.

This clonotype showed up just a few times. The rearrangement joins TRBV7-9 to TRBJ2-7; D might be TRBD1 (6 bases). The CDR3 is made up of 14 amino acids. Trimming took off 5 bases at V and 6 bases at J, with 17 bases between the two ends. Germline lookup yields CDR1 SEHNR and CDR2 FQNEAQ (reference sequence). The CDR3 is CASSASSGVGEQYV. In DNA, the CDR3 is TGTGCCAGCAGCGCCTCCTCAGGGGTAGGCGAGCAGTACGTC.

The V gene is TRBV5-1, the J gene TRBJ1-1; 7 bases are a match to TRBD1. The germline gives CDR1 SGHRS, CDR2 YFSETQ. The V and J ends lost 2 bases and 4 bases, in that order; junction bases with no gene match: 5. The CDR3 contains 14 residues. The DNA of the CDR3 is TGCGCCAGCAGCTTAAGCACAGGGGTCACTGAAGCTTTCTTT. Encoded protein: CASSLSTGVTEAFF.

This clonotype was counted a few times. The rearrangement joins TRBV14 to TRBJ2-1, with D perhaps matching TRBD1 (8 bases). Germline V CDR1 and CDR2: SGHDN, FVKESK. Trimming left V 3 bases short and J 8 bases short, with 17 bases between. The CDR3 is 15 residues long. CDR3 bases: TGTGCCAGCAGCCAGGAAAGGACAGGGAGGGATGAGCAGTTCTTC. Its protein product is CASSQERTGRDEQFF.

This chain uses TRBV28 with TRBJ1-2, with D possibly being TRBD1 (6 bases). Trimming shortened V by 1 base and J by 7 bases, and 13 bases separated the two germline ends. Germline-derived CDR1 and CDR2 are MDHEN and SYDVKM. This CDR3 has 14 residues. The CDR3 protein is CASSLSHRAAGYTF. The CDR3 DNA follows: TGTGCCAGCAGTTTATCCCACAGGGCAGCTGGCTACACCTTC.

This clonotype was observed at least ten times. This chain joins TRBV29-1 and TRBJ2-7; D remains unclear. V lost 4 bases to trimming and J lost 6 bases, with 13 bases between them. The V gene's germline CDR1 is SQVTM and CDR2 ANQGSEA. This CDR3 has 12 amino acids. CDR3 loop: CSVGSGESEQYF. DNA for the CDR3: TGCAGCGTTGGTTCCGGAGAGTCCGAGCAGTACTTC.

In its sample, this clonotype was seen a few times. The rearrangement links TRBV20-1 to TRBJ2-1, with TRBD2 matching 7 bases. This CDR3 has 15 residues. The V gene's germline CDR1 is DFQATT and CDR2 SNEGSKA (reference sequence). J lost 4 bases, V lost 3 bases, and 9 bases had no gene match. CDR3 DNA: TGCAGTGCTAGCCCACCAGGACTAGGGTACAATGAGCAGTTCTTC. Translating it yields CSASPPGLGYNEQFF.

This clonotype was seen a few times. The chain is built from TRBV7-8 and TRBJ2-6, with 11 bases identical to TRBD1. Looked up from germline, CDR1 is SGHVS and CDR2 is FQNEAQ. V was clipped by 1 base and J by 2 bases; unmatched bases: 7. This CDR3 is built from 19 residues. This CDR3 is CASSLGYRDRGTGANVLTF. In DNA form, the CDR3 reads TGTGCCAGCAGCTTAGGGTACCGGGACAGGGGGACTGGGGCCAACGTCCTGACTTTC.

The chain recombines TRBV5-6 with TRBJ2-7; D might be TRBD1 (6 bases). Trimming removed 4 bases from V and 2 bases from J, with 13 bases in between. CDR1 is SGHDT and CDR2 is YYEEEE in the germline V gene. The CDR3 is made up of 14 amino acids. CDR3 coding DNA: TGTGCCAGCAGCGGCCCGGCAGGGGCCTACGAGCAGTACTTC. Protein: CASSGPAGAYEQYF.

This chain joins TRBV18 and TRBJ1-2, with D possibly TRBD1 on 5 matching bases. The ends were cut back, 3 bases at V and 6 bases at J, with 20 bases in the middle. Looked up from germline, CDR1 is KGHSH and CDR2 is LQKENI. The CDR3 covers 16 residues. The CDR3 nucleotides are TGTGCCAGCTCACCGAATGAGGTGGGGCCCGGGAATGGCTACACCTTC. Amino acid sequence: CASSPNEVGPGNGYTF.

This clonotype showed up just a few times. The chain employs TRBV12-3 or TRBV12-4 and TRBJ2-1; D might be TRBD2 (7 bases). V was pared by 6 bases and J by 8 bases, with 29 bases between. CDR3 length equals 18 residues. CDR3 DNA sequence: TGTGCCAGCAGGGGGAGGGCGGCAGGGGCCACACAATCGGATGAGCAGTTCTTC. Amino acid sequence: CASRGRAAGATQSDEQFF.

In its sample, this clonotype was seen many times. CDR3 region: CSARDPGTDTQYF. The CDR3 DNA is TGCAGTGCTAGAGATCCCGGGACAGATACGCAGTATTTT. The chain links TRBV20-1 to TRBJ2-3; D gene unclear. The CDR3 runs to 13 residues. The V gene's germline CDR1 is DFQATT and CDR2 SNEGSKA (reference sequence). The V end was cut by 0 bases, the J end by 3 bases, with 7 bases between.

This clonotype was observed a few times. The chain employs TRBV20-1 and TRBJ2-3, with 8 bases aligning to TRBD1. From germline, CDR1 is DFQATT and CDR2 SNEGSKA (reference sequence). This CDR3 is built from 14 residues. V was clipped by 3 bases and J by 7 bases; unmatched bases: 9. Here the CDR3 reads CSARDRAAAYTQYF. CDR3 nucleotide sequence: TGCAGTGCTAGGGACAGGGCGGCCGCTTATACGCAGTATTTT.

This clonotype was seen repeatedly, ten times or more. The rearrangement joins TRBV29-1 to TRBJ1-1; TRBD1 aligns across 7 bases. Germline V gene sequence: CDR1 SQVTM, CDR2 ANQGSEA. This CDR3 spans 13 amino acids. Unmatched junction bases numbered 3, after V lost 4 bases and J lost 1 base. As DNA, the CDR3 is TGCAGCGTTGGAAGGGGGCGGAACACTGAAGCTTTCTTT. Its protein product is CSVGRGRNTEAFF. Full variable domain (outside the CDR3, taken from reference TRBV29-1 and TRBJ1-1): SAVISQKPSRDICQRGTSLTIQCQVDSQVTMMFWYRQQPGQSLTLIATANQGSEATYESGFVIDKFPISRPNLTFSTLTVSNMSPEDSSIYLCSVGRGRNTEAFFGQGTRLTVV.